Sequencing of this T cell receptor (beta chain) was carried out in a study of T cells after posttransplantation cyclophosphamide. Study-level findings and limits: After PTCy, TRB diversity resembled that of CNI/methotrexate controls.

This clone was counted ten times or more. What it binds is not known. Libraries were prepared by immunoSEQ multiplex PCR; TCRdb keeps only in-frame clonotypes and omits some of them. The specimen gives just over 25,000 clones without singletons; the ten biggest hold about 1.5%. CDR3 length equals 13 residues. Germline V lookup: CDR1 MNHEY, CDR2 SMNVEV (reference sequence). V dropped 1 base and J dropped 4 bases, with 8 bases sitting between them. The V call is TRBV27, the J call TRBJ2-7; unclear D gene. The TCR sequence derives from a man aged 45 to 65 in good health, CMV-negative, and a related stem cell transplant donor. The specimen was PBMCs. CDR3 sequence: CASSLFFSYEQYF. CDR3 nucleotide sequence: TGTGCCAGCAGTTTATTTTTCAGTTACGAGCAGTACTTC.